This T cell receptor beta chain was profiled in a study of early T cells in non-severe SARS-CoV-2 infection. The CDR3 has 12 amino acids. The ends were cut back, 1 base at V and 7 bases at J, with 7 bases in the middle. CDR1 and CDR2 (germline): MDHEN, SYDVKM. TCRdb passed the 5' RACE reads through MiXCR, listing each CDR3 protein once. The repertoire includes more than 55,000 distinct CDR3 sequences, approximately 6.1% of them detected once, and 3% to 3.5% sits in the top ten. This clonotype was seen many times. This clonotype originated in an adult who was a healthcare worker with PCR-confirmed SARS-CoV-2 infection or an uninfected control (not recorded which). The chain combines TRBV28 with TRBJ1-2, with D unclear. Material: whole blood, obtained at baseline. CDR3 sequence: CASSLFTFGYTF. The CDR3 bases are TGTGCCAGCAGTTTATTCACGTTTGGCTACACCTTC.